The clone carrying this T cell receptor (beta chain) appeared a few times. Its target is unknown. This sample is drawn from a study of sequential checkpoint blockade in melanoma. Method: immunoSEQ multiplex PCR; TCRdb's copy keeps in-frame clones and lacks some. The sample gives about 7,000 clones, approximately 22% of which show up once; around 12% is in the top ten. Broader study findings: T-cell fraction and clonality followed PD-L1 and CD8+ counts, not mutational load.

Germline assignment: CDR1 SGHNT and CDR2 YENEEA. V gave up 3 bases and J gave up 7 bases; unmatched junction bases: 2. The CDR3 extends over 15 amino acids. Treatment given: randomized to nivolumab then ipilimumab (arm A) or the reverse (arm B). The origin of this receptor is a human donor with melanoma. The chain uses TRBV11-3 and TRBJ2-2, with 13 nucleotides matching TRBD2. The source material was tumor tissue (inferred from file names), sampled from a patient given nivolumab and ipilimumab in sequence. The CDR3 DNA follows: TGTGCCAGCAGCTTGGGACTAGCGGGGTTCGGGGAGCTGTTTTTT. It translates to CASSLGLAGFGELFF.